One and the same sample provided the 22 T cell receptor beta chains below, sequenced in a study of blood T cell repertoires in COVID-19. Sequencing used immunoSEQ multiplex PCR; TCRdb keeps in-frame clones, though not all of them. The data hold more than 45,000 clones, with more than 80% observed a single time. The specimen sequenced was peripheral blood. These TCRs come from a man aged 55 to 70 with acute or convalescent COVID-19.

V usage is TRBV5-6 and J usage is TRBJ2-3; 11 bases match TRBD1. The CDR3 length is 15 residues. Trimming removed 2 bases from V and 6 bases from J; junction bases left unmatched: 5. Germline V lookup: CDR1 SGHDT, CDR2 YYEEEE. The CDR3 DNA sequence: TGTGCCAGCAGCTTAGGGACAGGGGGTTCGGATACGCAGTATTTT. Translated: CASSLGTGGSDTQYF.

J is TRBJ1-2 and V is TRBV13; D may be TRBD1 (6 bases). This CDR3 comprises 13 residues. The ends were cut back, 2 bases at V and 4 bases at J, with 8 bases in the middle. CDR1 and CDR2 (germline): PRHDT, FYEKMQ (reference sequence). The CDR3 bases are TGTGCCAGCAGCTTACAGGGGACCTATGGCTACACCTTC. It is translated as CASSLQGTYGYTF.

CDR3 loop: CASSAISGGGQGRFSSYEQYF. DNA for the CDR3: TGTGCCAGCAGCGCCATTAGTGGGGGGGGACAGGGGCGATTTTCCTCCTACGAGCAGTACTTC. The chain links TRBV7-8 to TRBJ2-7; 10 bases fit TRBD1. V shed 5 bases, J shed 0 bases, and the junction held 22 bases outside the gene matches. Germline V gives CDR1 SGHVS, CDR2 FQNEAQ. The CDR3 totals 21 residues.

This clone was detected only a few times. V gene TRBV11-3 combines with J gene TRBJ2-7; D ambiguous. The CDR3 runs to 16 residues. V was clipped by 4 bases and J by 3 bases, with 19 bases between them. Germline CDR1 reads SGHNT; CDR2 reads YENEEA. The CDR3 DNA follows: TGTGCCAGCAGCTCATTGAACGACACCCCGGTCTACGAGCAGTACTTC. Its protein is CASSSLNDTPVYEQYF.

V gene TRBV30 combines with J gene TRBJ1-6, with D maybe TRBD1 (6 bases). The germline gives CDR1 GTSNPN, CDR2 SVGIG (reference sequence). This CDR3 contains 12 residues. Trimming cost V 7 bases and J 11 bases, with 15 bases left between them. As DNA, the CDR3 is TGTGCCTTCAGCAGGGGAATCGCACCCCTCCACTTT. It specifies CAFSRGIAPLHF.

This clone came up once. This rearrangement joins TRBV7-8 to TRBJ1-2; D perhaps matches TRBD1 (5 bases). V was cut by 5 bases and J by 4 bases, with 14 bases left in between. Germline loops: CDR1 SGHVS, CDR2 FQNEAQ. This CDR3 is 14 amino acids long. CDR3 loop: CASSLGTAGYGYTF. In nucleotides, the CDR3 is TGTGCCAGCAGCCTTGGGACTGCGGGCTATGGCTACACCTTC.

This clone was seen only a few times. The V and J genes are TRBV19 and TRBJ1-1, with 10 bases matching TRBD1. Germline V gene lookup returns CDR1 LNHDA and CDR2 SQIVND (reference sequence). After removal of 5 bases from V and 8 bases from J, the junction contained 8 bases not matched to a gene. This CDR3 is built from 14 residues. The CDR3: CASSSGQGPSEAFF. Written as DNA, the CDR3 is TGTGCCAGTAGTTCGGGACAGGGGCCAAGCGAAGCTTTCTTT.

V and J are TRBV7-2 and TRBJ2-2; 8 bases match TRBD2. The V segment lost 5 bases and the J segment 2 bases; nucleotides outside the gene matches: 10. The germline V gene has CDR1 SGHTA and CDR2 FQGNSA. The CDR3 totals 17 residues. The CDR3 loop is CASSPRTGGLNTGELFF. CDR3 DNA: TGTGCCAGCAGCCCCCGGACGGGAGGGCTAAACACCGGGGAGCTGTTTTTT.

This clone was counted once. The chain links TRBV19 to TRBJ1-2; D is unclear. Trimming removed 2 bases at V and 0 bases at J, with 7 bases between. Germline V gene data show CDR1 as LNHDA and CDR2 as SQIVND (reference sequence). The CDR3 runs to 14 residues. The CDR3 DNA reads TGTGCCAGTAGTATAAGGCTAGCTAACTATGGCTACACCTTC. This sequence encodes CASSIRLANYGYTF.

The CDR3 DNA reads as TGTGCCAGCACGGGGGGCTCTGGGGCCAACGTCCTGACTTTC. It encodes CASTGGSGANVLTF. This rearrangement joins TRBV9 to TRBJ2-6; 7 bases align to TRBD2. The CDR3 loop spans 14 amino acids. Trimming took 6 bases from V and 0 from J; bases not matched to a gene: 0. Germline-derived CDR1 and CDR2 are SGDLS and YYNGEE.

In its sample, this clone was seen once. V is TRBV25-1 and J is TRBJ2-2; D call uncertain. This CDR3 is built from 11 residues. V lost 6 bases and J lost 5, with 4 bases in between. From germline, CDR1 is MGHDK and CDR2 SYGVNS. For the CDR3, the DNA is TGTGCCAGCAGGGAGACCGGGGAGCTGTTTTTT. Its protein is CASRETGELFF. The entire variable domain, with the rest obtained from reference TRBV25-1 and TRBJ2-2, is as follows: EADIYQTPRYLVIGTGKKITLECSQTMGHDKMYWYQQDPGMELHLIHYSYGVNSTEKGDLSSESTVSRIRTEHFPLTLESARPSHTSQYLCASRETGELFFGEGSRLTVL.

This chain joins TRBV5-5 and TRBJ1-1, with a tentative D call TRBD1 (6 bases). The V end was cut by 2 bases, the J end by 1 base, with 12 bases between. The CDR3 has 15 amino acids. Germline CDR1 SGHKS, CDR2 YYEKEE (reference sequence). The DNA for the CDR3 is TGTGCCAGCAGCTTAACCGGGACAACGAACACTGAAGCTTTCTTT. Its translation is CASSLTGTTNTEAFF.

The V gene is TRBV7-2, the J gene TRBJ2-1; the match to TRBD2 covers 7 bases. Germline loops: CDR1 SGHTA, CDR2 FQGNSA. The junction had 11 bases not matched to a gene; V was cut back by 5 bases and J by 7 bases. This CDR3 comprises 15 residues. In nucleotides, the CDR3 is TGTGCCAGCAGCCCACGCCGGGGGGAGAGGAATGAGCAGTTCTTC. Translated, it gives CASSPRRGERNEQFF.

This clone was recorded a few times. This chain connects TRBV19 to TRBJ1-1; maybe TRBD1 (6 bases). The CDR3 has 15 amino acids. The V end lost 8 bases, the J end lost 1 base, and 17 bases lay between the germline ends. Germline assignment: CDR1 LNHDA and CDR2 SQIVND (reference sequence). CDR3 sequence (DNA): TGTGCCAGTGGAGAATTTGGGGGCGGGAACACTGAAGCTTTCTTT. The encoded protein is CASGEFGGGNTEAFF.

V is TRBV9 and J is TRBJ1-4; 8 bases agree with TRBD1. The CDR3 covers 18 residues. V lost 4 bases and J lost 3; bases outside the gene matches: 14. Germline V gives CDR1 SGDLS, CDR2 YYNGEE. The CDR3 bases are TGTGCCAGCAGCCCTTGGGGGGAACAGGGGGTTCCTAATGAAAAACTGTTTTTT. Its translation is CASSPWGEQGVPNEKLFF. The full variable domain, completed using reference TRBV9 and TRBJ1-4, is DSGVTQTPKHLITATGQRVTLRCSPRSGDLSVYWYQQSLDQGLQFLIQYYNGEERAKGNILERFSAQQFPDLHSELNLSSLELGDSALYFCASSPWGEQGVPNEKLFFGSGTQLSVL.

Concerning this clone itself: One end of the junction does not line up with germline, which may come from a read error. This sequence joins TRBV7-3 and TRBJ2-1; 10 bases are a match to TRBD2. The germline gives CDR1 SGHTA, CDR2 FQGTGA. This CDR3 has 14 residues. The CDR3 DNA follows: TGTGCCAGCAGCTTAAGCCTAGCGGGAGAAGAGCTGTTCTTC. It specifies CASSLSLAGEELFF.

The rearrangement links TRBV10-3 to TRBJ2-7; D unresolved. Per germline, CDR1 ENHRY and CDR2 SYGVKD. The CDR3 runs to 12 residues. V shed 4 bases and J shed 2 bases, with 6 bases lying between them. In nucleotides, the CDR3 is TGTGCCATCAGTGTGACTCCCTACGAGCAGTACTTC. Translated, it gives CAISVTPYEQYF.

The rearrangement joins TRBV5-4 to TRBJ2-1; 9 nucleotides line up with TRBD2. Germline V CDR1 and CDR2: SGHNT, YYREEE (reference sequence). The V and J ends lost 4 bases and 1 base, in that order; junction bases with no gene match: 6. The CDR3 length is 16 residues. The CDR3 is CASSRTSGRSYNEQFF. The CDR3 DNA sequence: TGTGCCAGCAGCCGAACTAGCGGGCGATCCTACAATGAGCAGTTCTTC.

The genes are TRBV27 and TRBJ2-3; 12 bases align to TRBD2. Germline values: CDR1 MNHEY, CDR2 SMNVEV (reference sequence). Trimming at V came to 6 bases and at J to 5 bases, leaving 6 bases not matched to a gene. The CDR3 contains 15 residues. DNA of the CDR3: TGTGCCAGCAGACGACTAGCGGGAGATCAAGATACGCAGTATTTT. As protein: CASRRLAGDQDTQYF.

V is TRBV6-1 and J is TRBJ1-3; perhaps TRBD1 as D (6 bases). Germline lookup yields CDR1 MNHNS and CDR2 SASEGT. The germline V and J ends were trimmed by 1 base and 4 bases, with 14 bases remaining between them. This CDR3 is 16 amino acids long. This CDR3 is CASSEGGQGMGNTIYF. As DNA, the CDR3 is TGTGCCAGCAGTGAAGGGGGGCAGGGAATGGGAAACACCATATATTTT.

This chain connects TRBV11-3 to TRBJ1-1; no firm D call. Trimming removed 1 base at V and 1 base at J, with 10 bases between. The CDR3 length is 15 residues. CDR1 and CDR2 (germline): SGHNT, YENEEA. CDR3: CASSLGGNRNTEAFF. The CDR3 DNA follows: TGTGCCAGCAGCTTAGGAGGGAACAGGAACACTGAAGCTTTCTTT.

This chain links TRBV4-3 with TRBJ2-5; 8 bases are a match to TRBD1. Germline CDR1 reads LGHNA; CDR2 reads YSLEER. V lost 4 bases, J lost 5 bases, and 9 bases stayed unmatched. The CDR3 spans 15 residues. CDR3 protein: CASSPTQGVRETQYF. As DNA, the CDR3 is TGCGCCAGCAGCCCGACACAGGGGGTCCGGGAGACCCAGTACTTC.